The 28 T cell receptor beta chains listed next were all sequenced from one sample in a study of blood T cell repertoires in COVID-19. Only in-frame clones appear in the TCRdb table, and some are missing; sequencing was by immunoSEQ multiplex PCR. Among roughly 75,000 clones, about 80% were seen once, and the ten largest hold around 10%. Sequencing was done on a sample of peripheral blood. The receptors stem from a man aged 45-65 years with acute or convalescent COVID-19.

The chain combines TRBV10-3 with TRBJ1-5, with D hard to call. Trimming stripped 0 bases from V and 7 bases from J, with 13 bases between. The V gene's germline CDR1 is ENHRY and CDR2 SYGVKD. The CDR3 covers 15 residues. The chain's CDR3 is CAISESGQAGQPQHF. The CDR3 region has the DNA TGTGCCATCAGTGAGTCGGGTCAGGCTGGACAGCCCCAGCATTTT.

The V gene is TRBV19, the J gene TRBJ1-3; D perhaps matches TRBD1 (5 bases). This CDR3 is built from 16 residues. Trimming removed 4 bases from V and 0 bases from J, with 13 bases in between. Germline V gene lookup returns CDR1 LNHDA and CDR2 SQIVND (reference sequence). The CDR3 region is CASSTVQGYSGNTIYF. CDR3 nucleotide sequence: TGTGCCAGTAGTACGGTGCAGGGTTACTCTGGAAACACCATATATTTT.

The V call is TRBV5-1, the J call TRBJ2-5, with 13 bases that match TRBD2. V lost 4 bases, J lost 9 bases, and 9 bases stayed unmatched. The V gene's germline CDR1 is SGHRS and CDR2 YFSETQ. The CDR3 spans 15 residues. The CDR3 spells CASSPRTSGGGAQYF. The CDR3 DNA reads TGCGCCAGCAGCCCACGGACTAGCGGGGGAGGGGCCCAGTACTTC.

The rearrangement uses TRBV15 and TRBJ1-6, with no clear D. This CDR3 is built from 19 residues. Germline values: CDR1 LNHNV, CDR2 YYDKDF (reference sequence). Between the trimmed V and J ends, which lost 1 base and 2 bases, there was a span of 18 bases. CDR3: CATSRVVPGGGPYNSPLHF. The DNA for the CDR3 is TGTGCCACCAGCAGAGTGGTACCGGGTGGAGGCCCCTATAATTCACCCCTCCACTTT.

The V call is TRBV7-2, the J call TRBJ1-1; 7 nucleotides line up with TRBD1. The CDR3 runs to 14 residues. CDR1 and CDR2 (germline): SGHTA, FQGNSA. With V trimmed by 3 bases and J by 2 bases, 3 bases remained unmatched. The CDR3 region has the DNA TGTGCCAGCAGCTTTAACAGGGGAAACACTGAAGCTTTCTTT. This sequence encodes CASSFNRGNTEAFF.

By sample fraction, this clone is medium-sized. The chain joins TRBV7-2 to TRBJ1-3, with D perhaps TRBD1 (5 bases). Looked up from germline, CDR1 is SGHTA and CDR2 is FQGNSA. CDR3 length equals 16 residues. Trimming stripped 8 bases from V and 2 bases from J, with 19 bases between. The CDR3 nucleotides are TGTGCCAGCGCCCATGGTACAGGCGCGGCTGGAAACACCATATATTTT. Its translation is CASAHGTGAAGNTIYF.

The chain has TRBV6-2 or TRBV6-3 and TRBJ1-5; D unclear. Germline-derived CDR1 and CDR2 are MNHEY and SVGEGT. V lost 6 bases, J lost 3 bases, and 6 bases lay in between. This CDR3 has 12 amino acids. The CDR3 loop reads CASSQPNQPQHF. The DNA for the CDR3 is TGTGCCAGCAGCCAGCCCAATCAGCCCCAGCATTTT.

The J gene is TRBJ2-7, the V gene TRBV2; possibly TRBD1 for D (6 bases). This CDR3 has 13 residues. In germline, CDR1 is SNHLY, CDR2 FYNNEI. The CDR3 protein is CTTSRTETYEQYF. CDR3 nucleotide sequence: TGTACCACCAGCAGGACAGAAACCTACGAGCAGTACTTC.

The V gene is TRBV5-1, the J gene TRBJ1-3; 7 bases map to TRBD1. Trimming removed 4 bases from V and 3 bases from J; junction bases left unmatched: 13. The germline V gene has CDR1 SGHRS and CDR2 YFSETQ. The CDR3 loop spans 17 amino acids. The CDR3 region is CASSKQGQDLIGNTIYF. The CDR3 DNA is TGCGCCAGCAGCAAACAGGGGCAGGACCTAATTGGAAACACCATATATTTT.

The chain carries TRBV7-2 and TRBJ2-2, with D perhaps TRBD1 (5 bases). The V end lost 5 bases, the J end lost 6 bases, and 19 bases lay between the germline ends. CDR1 SGHTA and CDR2 FQGNSA come from the germline V gene. The CDR3 sequence is 16 residues long. The CDR3 sequence: CASSQLTDPGSGELFF. For the CDR3, the DNA is TGTGCCAGCAGCCAACTTACGGATCCAGGGTCCGGGGAGCTGTTTTTT.

Here the CDR3 reads CASSLTSRVNEQFF. The CDR3 DNA reads as TGTGCCAGCAGCTTAACTAGCAGGGTCAATGAGCAGTTCTTC. V is TRBV11-2 and J is TRBJ2-1, with D perhaps matching TRBD2 (6 bases). V was clipped by 2 bases and J by 6 bases, with 11 bases between them. CDR3 length: 14 amino acids. Germline loops: CDR1 SGHAT, CDR2 FQNNGV.

This sequence joins TRBV6-5 and TRBJ2-2; D remains ambiguous. The germline gives CDR1 MNHEY, CDR2 SVGAGI. The CDR3 is 13 residues long. Deletions cut 6 bases from V and 1 base from J, with 6 bases between. This chain's CDR3 is CASSRRNTGELFF. The CDR3 DNA reads TGTGCCAGCAGCAGAAGGAACACCGGGGAGCTGTTTTTT.

This sequence joins TRBV28 and TRBJ1-6; 9 bases match TRBD1. The germline gives CDR1 MDHEN, CDR2 SYDVKM. This CDR3 has 14 residues. Trimming removed 8 bases from V and 7 bases from J; junction bases left unmatched: 6. The CDR3 loop is CASGHRGRNSPLHF. The DNA for the CDR3 is TGTGCCAGCGGTCACAGGGGGCGCAATTCACCCCTCCACTTT.

The rearrangement uses TRBV30 and TRBJ1-2; D uncertain. Germline V CDR1 and CDR2: GTSNPN, SVGIG (reference sequence). CDR3 length: 12 residues. V was clipped by 2 bases and J by 3 bases, with 7 bases between them. This chain's CDR3 is CAWSPLDYGYTF. The CDR3 DNA follows: TGTGCCTGGAGTCCTTTAGACTATGGCTACACCTTC.

The chain carries TRBV12-3 or TRBV12-4 and TRBJ1-2; D not certain. Trimming left V 2 bases short and J 5 bases short, with 6 bases between. The CDR3 is made up of 12 amino acids. The DNA for the CDR3 is TGTGCCAGCAGTTTACCCCCTTATGGCTACACCTTC. This gives the protein CASSLPPYGYTF.

This chain links TRBV7-8 with TRBJ1-1; 8 bases fit TRBD1. This CDR3 spans 14 amino acids. J gave up 6 bases and V 5 bases, and 8 bases lay outside the gene matches. Germline V lookup: CDR1 SGHVS, CDR2 FQNEAQ. CDR3 nucleotide sequence: TGTGCCAGCAGCCTCCGCGGACAGGGCGCTGAAGCTTTCTTT. This sequence encodes CASSLRGQGAEAFF.

V and J are TRBV28 and TRBJ1-5, with D unclear. The CDR3 is 12 amino acids. The germline gives CDR1 MDHEN, CDR2 SYDVKM. V lost 7 bases, J lost 4 bases, and 8 bases lay in between. The CDR3 DNA reads TGTGCCAGCATGGGAGGGAATCAGCCCCAGCATTTT. It encodes CASMGGNQPQHF.

This chain links TRBV25-1 with TRBJ2-5; 7 bases are a match to TRBD1. This CDR3 contains 13 residues. Trimming at V came to 5 bases and at J to 1 base, leaving 1 base not matched to a gene. The germline V gene encodes CDR1 MGHDK and CDR2 SYGVNS. Here the CDR3 DNA reads TGTGCCAGCAGTAGACAGGGCCAAGAGACCCAGTACTTC. Residues: CASSRQGQETQYF.

This clone was counted once. The gene calls are TRBV4-2 and TRBJ2-2; D gene ambiguous. The V and J ends lost 1 base and 2 bases respectively, with 5 bases between them. The CDR3 totals 14 residues. Germline CDR1 and CDR2: LGHNA and YNFKEQ. The CDR3 nucleotides read TGTGCCAGCAGCCAAGTTCTAAACACCGGGGAGCTGTTTTTT. Its translation is CASSQVLNTGELFF.

The CDR3 DNA sequence: TGTGCCAGCAGCTTGCCAGATCTCTACGAGCAGTACTTC. Amino acids: CASSLPDLYEQYF. The chain uses TRBV5-6 and TRBJ2-7; the D is unclear. V was trimmed by 1 base and J by 3 bases, leaving 8 bases between them. CDR1 is SGHDT, CDR2 YYEEEE, per germline. The CDR3 covers 13 residues. The variable domain in full, with the rest retrieved from reference TRBV5-6 and TRBJ2-7, is DAGVTQSPTHLIKTRGQQVTLRCSPKSGHDTVSWYQQALGQGPQFIFQYYEEEERQRGNFPDRFSGHQFPNYSSELNVNALLLGDSALYLCASSLPDLYEQYFGPGTRLTVT.

This clone appeared a single time. The chain uses TRBV11-2 and TRBJ2-1; 8 positions match TRBD1. The germline V gene has CDR1 SGHAT and CDR2 FQNNGV. V trimming: 4 bases; J trimming: 0 bases; junction bases outside the gene matches: 5. The CDR3 extends over 16 amino acids. The CDR3 spells CASSSVQGDSYNEQFF. The CDR3, as DNA: TGTGCCAGCAGCTCCGTACAGGGGGACTCCTACAATGAGCAGTTCTTC.

The V call is TRBV11-2, the J call TRBJ1-3; no clear D gene. CDR3 length equals 14 residues. Per germline, CDR1 SGHAT and CDR2 FQNNGV. V was trimmed by 2 bases and J by 4 bases, leaving 9 bases between them. As DNA, the CDR3 is TGTGCCAGCAGCTTATTGAGAGCCGGAAACACCATATATTTT. Its translation is CASSLLRAGNTIYF.

The rearrangement joins TRBV29-1 to TRBJ2-7; 7 nucleotides line up with TRBD1. After removal of 0 bases from V and 2 bases from J, the junction contained 4 bases not matched to a gene. CDR1 and CDR2 (germline): SQVTM, ANQGSEA. The CDR3 loop spans 14 amino acids. CDR3 coding DNA: TGCAGCGTTGAAGAGGTAGACAGGGCCTACGAGCAGTACTTC. It encodes CSVEEVDRAYEQYF.

V and J are TRBV6-2 or TRBV6-3 and TRBJ1-1, with D perhaps TRBD1 (5 bases). The CDR3 is made up of 14 amino acids. Trimming shortened V by 0 bases and J by 4 bases, and 9 bases separated the two germline ends. CDR1 and CDR2 from the germline V gene are MNHEY and SVGEGT. The CDR3 nucleotides are TGTGCCAGCAGTTACTCTCGGGGGATCACTGAAGCTTTCTTT. Translating it yields CASSYSRGITEAFF.

This chain uses TRBV5-1 with TRBJ2-5, with 16 bases lining up with TRBD2. Germline-derived CDR1 and CDR2 are SGHRS and YFSETQ. The CDR3 length is 16 residues. V shed 4 bases and J 5 bases; nucleotides not matched to a gene: 5. CDR3 region: CASSGTSGGAVETQYF. CDR3 sequence (DNA): TGCGCCAGCAGCGGGACTAGCGGGGGGGCGGTGGAGACCCAGTACTTC.

The V call is TRBV6-2 or TRBV6-3, the J call TRBJ2-5; D remains ambiguous. Looked up from germline, CDR1 is MNHEY and CDR2 is SVGEGT. The CDR3 has 15 residues. Trimming pared 0 bases from V and 4 bases from J, leaving 12 bases between. CDR3 coding DNA: TGTGCCAGCAGTTACTCTCAGTGGCTTCGAGAGACCCAGTACTTC. Its translation: CASSYSQWLRETQYF.

V is TRBV4-2 and J is TRBJ2-3; 9 bases are a match to TRBD1. This CDR3 comprises 17 residues. The germline CDR1 and CDR2 sequences are LGHNA and YNFKEQ. Trimming at V came to 4 bases and at J to 3 bases, leaving 11 bases not matched to a gene. The CDR3 sequence is CASSLKEGTGQTDTQYF. CDR3 nucleotides: TGTGCCAGCAGCCTCAAGGAAGGGACAGGGCAAACAGATACGCAGTATTTT.

The chain recombines TRBV11-2 with TRBJ1-1; tentatively, D is TRBD1 (5 bases). Germline lookup yields CDR1 SGHAT and CDR2 FQNNGV. This CDR3 has 17 amino acids. The V gene lost 2 bases and the J gene lost 1 base, with 17 bases spanning the gap. CDR3 coding DNA: TGTGCCAGCAGCTTAACTCCGGGGGTCGCGCGGAACACTGAAGCTTTCTTT. This sequence encodes CASSLTPGVARNTEAFF.